Listed here are 4 T cell receptor beta chains from one sample, sequenced in a study of Graves' ophthalmopathy and Graves' hyperthyroidism. RNA transcripts were the source from which TCR beta CDR3 regions were amplified. The first-round RT-PCR employed HTBI primers together with the Qiagen OneStep RT-PCR kit. A multiplex PCR was then performed as the second round. TCRdb re-analysed the multiplex PCR reads in MiXCR, keeping a single row per CDR3 protein. Of 150,000 to 200,000 distinct CDR3 sequences listed, 35% to 45% are singletons. The sequencing sample was made of peripheral blood. The receptors derive from a man aged 25 to 45 with Graves' ophthalmopathy.

This sequence joins TRBV6-5 and TRBJ1-3; 9 bases are shared with TRBD1. The CDR3 length is 14 residues. Unmatched junction bases numbered 1, after V lost 4 bases and J lost 3 bases. Germline assignment: CDR1 MNHEY and CDR2 SVGAGI. CDR3 sequence reads: CASSWDRDGNTIYF. DNA for the CDR3: TGTGCCAGCAGTTGGGACAGGGATGGAAACACCATATATTTT.

The J gene is TRBJ2-7, the V gene TRBV6-2 or TRBV6-3; 9 bases match TRBD2. Germline lookup yields CDR1 MNHEY and CDR2 SVGEGT. The ends lost 4 bases at V and 3 bases at J; junction bases unmatched: 7. The CDR3 runs to 15 residues. Written as DNA, the CDR3 is TGTGCCAGCAGTTCTGGGACTAGCCGTTTCTACGAGCAGTACTTC. This encodes CASSSGTSRFYEQYF.

V usage is TRBV7-9 and J usage is TRBJ1-2; no clear D gene. The CDR3 is made up of 14 amino acids. Per the germline V gene, CDR1 is SEHNR and CDR2 is FQNEAQ (reference sequence). Trimming pared 4 bases from V and 0 bases from J, leaving 9 bases between. CDR3 region: CASSSSAANYGYTF. CDR3 bases: TGTGCCAGCAGCTCTTCAGCCGCTAACTATGGCTACACCTTC.

The chain has TRBV6-2 or TRBV6-3 and TRBJ1-5; perhaps TRBD1 as D (6 bases). Germline assignment: CDR1 MNHEY and CDR2 SVGEGT. Trimming removed 8 bases from V and 1 base from J, with 18 bases in between. The CDR3 is made up of 16 amino acids. Written as DNA, the CDR3 is TGTGCCAGCTCCCGAACGGGGGCATTAAGCAATCAGCCCCAGCATTTT. Its translation: CASSRTGALSNQPQHF.